The next 20 T cell receptor beta chains were all read from a single sample in a study of shared clonotypes between healthy human individuals. Naive-designated CD8 cells lacked CD45RO, were positively enriched for CCR7, and omitted terminally differentiated effector memory CD45RA+ cells. Data came from immunoSEQ multiplex PCR; TCRdb stores just in-frame clones and leaves some out. The sample lists around 2,000,000 clones; approximately 94% were seen once. The sequenced sample was naive CD8+ T cells from PBMCs. These receptors were collected from a man aged 18 to 30 in good health. Some clones in this sample may be carry-over from other donors' samples.

CDR3 sequence reads: CASSWLAGGWNTQYF. CDR3 in DNA: TGTGCCAGCAGCTGGCTAGCGGGAGGTTGGAATACGCAGTATTTT. The V gene is TRBV5-6, the J gene TRBJ2-3, with 11 bases identical to TRBD2. The trim removed 3 bases at V and 7 bases at J, leaving 7 bases unmatched. Looked up from germline, CDR1 is SGHDT and CDR2 is YYEEEE. CDR3 length: 15 residues. Complete variable domain (other parts from reference TRBV5-6 and TRBJ2-3): DAGVTQSPTHLIKTRGQQVTLRCSPKSGHDTVSWYQQALGQGPQFIFQYYEEEERQRGNFPDRFSGHQFPNYSSELNVNALLLGDSALYLCASSWLAGGWNTQYFGPGTRLTVL.

J is TRBJ2-7 and V is TRBV6-6; no clear D. V was trimmed by 2 bases and J by 5 bases, leaving 7 bases between them. The CDR3 spans 12 residues. Germline V lookup: CDR1 MNHNY, CDR2 SVGAGI (reference sequence). This CDR3 is CASSYGVHEQYF. CDR3 in DNA: TGTGCCAGCAGTTACGGGGTGCACGAGCAGTACTTC.

This rearrangement joins TRBV27 to TRBJ2-7, with 10 nucleotides matching TRBD2. CDR3 length equals 15 residues. The V gene's germline CDR1 is MNHEY and CDR2 SMNVEV (reference sequence). V lost 0 bases to trimming and J lost 6 bases; unmatched junction nucleotides: 5. The CDR3 nucleotides read TGTGCCAGCAGTTTATCGGCTAGCGGGAGCCTCGAGCAGTACTTC. Translation gives CASSLSASGSLEQYF.

In this sample, this clone turned up once. The chain is built from TRBV2 and TRBJ2-7; possible D gene TRBD2, 5 bases. CDR3 size: 13 residues. V lost 6 bases and J 2 bases, leaving 11 bases between the germline ends. The germline V gene encodes CDR1 SNHLY and CDR2 FYNNEI. The CDR3: CASSGLATYEQYF. In DNA, the CDR3 is TGTGCCAGCAGCGGACTGGCAACCTACGAGCAGTACTTC.

Worth noting for this clone: A junction boundary mismatches the germline segment, possibly from a read error. This chain links TRBV7-3 with TRBJ2-3; D unresolved. This CDR3 is built from 8 residues. CDR1 and CDR2 from the germline V gene are SGHTA and FQGTGA. The CDR3 DNA reads TGTGCCAGCAGCTTAGTCCATTTT. It codes for CASSLVHF.

The chain joins TRBV27 to TRBJ2-1; D possibly corresponds to TRBD2 (6 bases). The germline V and J ends were trimmed by 4 bases and 4 bases, with 20 bases remaining between them. The germline V gene encodes CDR1 MNHEY and CDR2 SMNVEV (reference sequence). The CDR3 totals 17 residues. This chain's CDR3 is CASSSAFGRESYNEQFF. CDR3 coding DNA: TGTGCCAGCAGTTCCGCCTTCGGGCGGGAATCGTACAATGAGCAGTTCTTC.

The chain couples TRBV18 to TRBJ2-5; the D gene is possibly TRBD1 (6 bases). Trimming left V 0 bases short and J 1 base short, with 18 bases between. Germline V lookup: CDR1 KGHSH, CDR2 LQKENI. The CDR3 extends over 18 amino acids. The chain's CDR3 is CASSPPTLWDTIQETQYF. CDR3 DNA sequence: TGTGCCAGCTCACCACCTACTCTCTGGGACACCATCCAAGAGACCCAGTACTTC.

This chain connects TRBV14 to TRBJ1-4; D is undetermined. CDR3 length: 14 amino acids. Trimming stripped 1 base from V and 3 bases from J, with 6 bases between. Looked up from germline, CDR1 is SGHDN and CDR2 is FVKESK. CDR3 bases: TGTGCCAGCAGCCAAGTGTATTCTAATGAAAAACTGTTTTTT. Its protein is CASSQVYSNEKLFF. Complete variable domain (other parts from reference TRBV14 and TRBJ1-4): EAGVTQFPSHSVIEKGQTVTLRCDPISGHDNLYWYRRVMGKEIKFLLHFVKESKQDESGMPNNRFLAERTGGTYSTLKVQPAELEDSGVYFCASSQVYSNEKLFFGSGTQLSVL.

This chain uses TRBV5-1 with TRBJ2-7; D assignment may be TRBD1 or TRBD2 (5 bases each). The CDR3 is 11 residues long. CDR1 and CDR2 (germline): SGHRS, YFSETQ. Trimming removed 5 bases from V and 6 bases from J, with 9 bases in between. For the CDR3, the DNA is TGCGCCAGCAGAAGGGACGCCGAGCAGTACTTC. Protein product: CASRRDAEQYF.

The chain couples TRBV7-2 to TRBJ1-4; D is possibly TRBD1 (6 bases). Germline V gene data show CDR1 as SGHTA and CDR2 as FQGNSA. The CDR3 runs 16 residues. V was shortened by 5 bases and J by 4 bases, with 17 bases between the two germline ends. CDR3 sequence (DNA): TGTGCCAGCAGCCACCCGAGAGGACAGCTTAATGAAAAACTGTTTTTT. Translation: CASSHPRGQLNEKLFF. The full variable domain, in which reference TRBV7-2 and TRBJ1-4 provide the parts outside the CDR3, is GAGVSQSPSNKVTEKGKDVELRCDPISGHTALYWYRQSLGQGLEFLIYFQGNSAPDKSGLPSDRFSAERTGGSVSTLTIQRTQQEDSAVYLCASSHPRGQLNEKLFFGSGTQLSVL.

This clone was seen once. The chain joins TRBV7-9 to TRBJ2-2, with D unresolved. From germline, CDR1 is SEHNR and CDR2 FQNEAQ (reference sequence). V was shortened by 5 bases and J by 1 base, with 11 bases between the two germline ends. The CDR3 consists of 15 residues. Here the CDR3 DNA reads TGTGCCAGCAGCACCGAGCAGTGGAACACCGGGGAGCTGTTTTTT. It yields the protein CASSTEQWNTGELFF.

The V gene is TRBV7-2, the J gene TRBJ1-1; tentative D call: TRBD1 (6 bases). This CDR3 is built from 14 residues. Germline lookup yields CDR1 SGHTA and CDR2 FQGNSA. The V end lost 8 bases, the J end lost 4 bases, and 17 bases lay between the germline ends. CDR3: CASSGAGLRTEAFF. CDR3 in DNA: TGTGCCAGCTCGGGGGCAGGGCTGCGCACTGAAGCTTTCTTT.

The genes are TRBV28 and TRBJ2-7; 10 bases line up with TRBD2. The V gene end was trimmed by 8 bases and the J gene end by 4 bases; junction bases not matched to a gene: 14. CDR1 is MDHEN and CDR2 is SYDVKM in the germline V gene. This CDR3 spans 16 amino acids. The CDR3 protein is CASSLYASGSPYEQYF. CDR3 in DNA: TGTGCCAGCTCTCTCTATGCTAGCGGGAGTCCGTACGAGCAGTACTTC.

The chain joins TRBV13 to TRBJ2-1; D is unclear. CDR1 is PRHDT and CDR2 is FYEKMQ in the germline V gene (reference sequence). V gave up 5 bases and J gave up 0 bases, with 11 bases separating them. This CDR3 spans 15 amino acids. In nucleotides, the CDR3 is TGTGCCAGCAGCATTGGGGATAGCTCCTACAATGAGCAGTTCTTC. It specifies CASSIGDSSYNEQFF.

This sequence joins TRBV4-1 and TRBJ1-4; 8 nucleotides match TRBD1. V was clipped by 5 bases and J by 8 bases; unmatched bases: 4. Germline CDR1 and CDR2: MGHRA and YSYEKL. This CDR3 is built from 13 residues. The DNA for the CDR3 is TGCGCCAGCAGCGGACAGGGTTGGGAAAAACTGTTTTTT. Protein product: CASSGQGWEKLFF.

The chain uses TRBV5-6 and TRBJ2-1; D unresolved. CDR3 size: 11 residues. V shed 0 bases and J shed 10 bases, with 5 bases lying between them. In germline, CDR1 is SGHDT, CDR2 YYEEEE. Here the CDR3 reads CASSLESEQFF. CDR3 DNA: TGTGCCAGCAGCTTGGAGAGCGAGCAGTTCTTC.

This chain connects TRBV9 to TRBJ2-7; D remains unclear. Germline loops: CDR1 SGDLS, CDR2 YYNGEE. V lost 4 bases to trimming and J lost 4 bases, with 18 bases between them. The CDR3 loop spans 15 amino acids. CDR3: CASSPTPDMTYEQYF. The CDR3 DNA is TGTGCCAGCAGCCCCACCCCCGACATGACTTACGAGCAGTACTTC.

This chain uses TRBV7-8 with TRBJ2-5, with 9 nucleotides matching TRBD1. Germline CDR1 is SGHVS and CDR2 is FQNEAQ. CDR3 length: 17 amino acids. J gave up 2 bases and V 5 bases, and 12 bases lay outside the gene matches. DNA for the CDR3: TGTGCCAGCAGCACAAGAAAAAATGGACAGGGGCAAGAGACCCAGTACTTC. The encoded protein is CASSTRKNGQGQETQYF.

The chain employs TRBV4-2 and TRBJ2-7, with no clear D. CDR3 length equals 13 residues. From germline, CDR1 is LGHNA and CDR2 YNFKEQ. V was clipped by 2 bases and J by 1 base, with 6 bases between them. CDR3 protein: CASSQRISYEQYF. In nucleotides, the CDR3 is TGTGCCAGCAGCCAACGGATTTCCTACGAGCAGTACTTC.

The chain uses TRBV6-5 and TRBJ1-1, with a weak D call TRBD1 (6 bases). CDR1 and CDR2 from the germline V gene are MNHEY and SVGAGI. The CDR3 loop spans 16 amino acids. The ends were cut back, 0 bases at V and 6 bases at J, with 17 bases in the middle. DNA of the CDR3: TGTGCCAGCAGTTACTCTCGATGGGGGGCTGGGGCTGAAGCTTTCTTT. Translating it yields CASSYSRWGAGAEAFF.